This T cell receptor (beta chain) was recovered during a study of blood T cell repertoires in COVID-19. Study as a whole: Samples representing acute and convalescent COVID-19 were sourced from the United States, Italy and Spain. PBMCs, B-cell-depleted T cells, or T cells provided the cDNA or gDNA that made up the material.

The CDR3 has 14 residues. Germline V gene data show CDR1 as MNHEY and CDR2 as SVGAGI. Trimming at V came to 7 bases and at J to 5 bases, leaving 8 bases not matched to a gene. Using immunoSEQ multiplex PCR, the repertoire was profiled, and TCRdb retains in-frame clones only, with some absent. The sample carries 200,000 or so clones, around four fifths recorded once. Followed over time, Seattle patients had been enrolled while infection was active. V is TRBV6-5 and J is TRBJ2-7; 10 bases match TRBD2. Sequencing input: peripheral blood. This receptor was taken from a woman of 80 years or more with COVID-19, enrolled during active disease. The CDR3 DNA sequence: TGTGCCAGCAAAGGAGCGGGGGGGCTTAACGAGCAGTACTTC. Translation: CASKGAGGLNEQYF.